This section outlines one T cell receptor (beta chain) sequence together with its context. Here immunoSEQ multiplex PCR was the method, and the copy in TCRdb shows in-frame clones only, minus some. The sample has roughly 200,000 clones, 82% seen once. The germline CDR1 and CDR2 sequences are LGHNT and FRNRAP. CDR3 length equals 14 residues. The V end was cut by 5 bases, the J end by 5 bases, with 16 bases between. The Seattle site enrolled patients during active infection and followed them longitudinally. The sample originates from a study of blood T cell repertoires in COVID-19. About the research overall: The study drew acute and convalescent COVID-19 samples from the United States, Italy and Spain. PBMCs, B-cell-depleted T cells, or T cells provided the cDNA or gDNA that made up the material.

The chain combines TRBV12-5 with TRBJ2-7, with a possible D match to TRBD1 (5 bases). The sequencing sample was made of peripheral blood. The sequence derives from a woman aged 80 or older with COVID-19, enrolled during active disease. Here the CDR3 reads CASGAVREKDEQYF. The CDR3 DNA reads as TGTGCTAGTGGTGCCGTCAGGGAAAAGGACGAGCAGTACTTC.